Listed here are 27 T cell receptor beta chains from one sample, sequenced in a study of neurological immune-mediated disorders. MiXCR was run by TCRdb on the 5' RACE reads, yielding one entry per CDR3 protein. The repertoire holds over 50,000 distinct CDR3 sequences, with about 3% as singletons. The sample comprised PBMCs. The receptors come from a man in his forties or fifties with multiple sclerosis.

The sample holds many counts of this clonotype. The chain uses TRBV12-3 or TRBV12-4 and TRBJ1-4, with 9 bases identical to TRBD1. Losses at the gene ends were 1 base for V and 3 bases for J; bases not matched to a gene: 9. This CDR3 comprises 18 residues. CDR3 residues: CASSLGPGTGLANEKLFF. CDR3 nucleotides: TGTGCCAGCAGTTTAGGACCCGGGACAGGGCTTGCTAATGAAAAACTGTTTTTT.

The table lists this clonotype with a few counts. It may be a read error: a sequence one base away is much more abundant. The chain recombines TRBV6-5 with TRBJ1-2; D might be TRBD1 (6 bases). V was shortened by 5 bases and J by 4 bases, with 17 bases between the two germline ends. The CDR3 extends over 15 amino acids. Germline loops: CDR1 MNHEY, CDR2 SVGAGI. The CDR3 protein is CASSPRDTVIYGYTF. The DNA of the CDR3 is TGTGCCAGCAGTCCTCGGGACACAGTGATCTATGGCTACACCTTC.

In its sample, this clonotype was seen many times. The chain is built from TRBV20-1 and TRBJ2-3, with TRBD2 as a possible D gene (5 bases). Germline V gene lookup returns CDR1 DFQATT and CDR2 SNEGSKA (reference sequence). The CDR3 spans 13 residues. V was cut by 0 bases and J by 11 bases, with 15 bases left in between. CDR3 sequence: CSARDIAGEMQYF. The CDR3 coding sequence is TGCAGTGCTAGAGATATTGCGGGTGAGATGCAGTATTTT.

In this sample, this clonotype turned up many times. This chain links TRBV11-2 with TRBJ2-1, with TRBD2 identical over 11 bases. The CDR3 covers 16 residues. V was pared by 0 bases and J by 10 bases, with 8 bases of the junction left unmatched. Germline loops: CDR1 SGHAT, CDR2 FQNNGV. CDR3 DNA: TGTGCCAGCAGCTTAGACCCACTAGCGGGGGCCGGGGAGCAGTTCTTC. Amino acids: CASSLDPLAGAGEQFF. The full variable domain, completed using reference TRBV11-2 and TRBJ2-1, is EAGVAQSPRYKIIEKRQSVAFWCNPISGHATLYWYQQILGQGPKLLIQFQNNGVVDDSQLPKDRFSAERLKGVDSTLKIQPAKLEDSAVYLCASSLDPLAGAGEQFFGPGTRLTVL.

In this sample, this clonotype turned up many times. The chain employs TRBV6-5 and TRBJ2-1; 11 positions agree with TRBD2. CDR1 and CDR2 from the germline V gene are MNHEY and SVGAGI. This CDR3 spans 16 amino acids. V was clipped by 4 bases and J by 4 bases; unmatched bases: 6. CDR3 in DNA: TGTGCCAGCAGTTCCCCGGGACTAGCGGTATACAATGAGCAGTTCTTC. Amino acid sequence: CASSSPGLAVYNEQFF.

At least ten counts were recorded for this clonotype. The chain joins TRBV18 to TRBJ2-1; D is undetermined. Germline V gives CDR1 KGHSH, CDR2 LQKENI. Trimming cost V 3 bases and J 10 bases, with 19 bases left between them. There are 15 residues in the CDR3. The CDR3 protein is CASSPSTVQTGEQFF. The CDR3 DNA reads TGTGCCAGCTCACCCTCAACAGTCCAGACTGGAGAGCAGTTCTTC. The full variable domain, completed using reference TRBV18 and TRBJ2-1, is NAGVMQNPRHLVRRRGQEARLRCSPMKGHSHVYWYRQLPEEGLKFMVYLQKENIIDESGMPKERFSAEFPKEGPSILRIQQVVRGDSAAYFCASSPSTVQTGEQFFGPGTRLTVL.

This clonotype was detected ten times or more. The rearrangement links TRBV3-1 to TRBJ2-1; TRBD2 matches 10 bases. From germline, CDR1 is LGHDT and CDR2 YNNKEL (reference sequence). V shed 0 bases, J shed 7 bases, and the junction held 6 bases outside the gene matches. This CDR3 spans 16 amino acids. The CDR3 here is CASSQESGGAINEQFF. The CDR3 DNA reads as TGTGCCAGCAGCCAAGAAAGCGGGGGGGCCATTAATGAGCAGTTCTTC.

The chain couples TRBV2 to TRBJ2-3; 7 bases fit TRBD2. Germline CDR1 and CDR2: SNHLY and FYNNEI. V lost 4 bases to trimming and J lost 2 bases; unmatched junction nucleotides: 6. The CDR3 loop spans 15 amino acids. The CDR3 loop is CASSVGGIITDTQYF. In nucleotides, the CDR3 is TGTGCCAGCAGTGTCGGGGGGATTATCACAGATACGCAGTATTTT.

As concerns this clonotype: Germline and junction disagree at one end, which may indicate a read error. The CDR3 DNA follows: TGCAGTGCTAGGACAGTAAACAATCAGCCCCAGAATTTT. Protein sequence: CSARTVNNQPQNF. The rearrangement uses TRBV20-1 and TRBJ1-5, with D perhaps TRBD1 (5 bases). Germline V gene lookup returns CDR1 DFQATT and CDR2 SNEGSKA (reference sequence). The CDR3 sequence is 13 residues long.

This clonotype was seen repeatedly, ten times or more. Compared with germline, one end of the junction differs, possibly owing to a read error. The CDR3 here is CASSLDPINQPQNF. The CDR3 nucleotides read TGTGCCAGCAGCTTAGATCCGATCAATCAGCCCCAGAATTTT. The genes are TRBV7-6 and TRBJ1-5; no reliable D call. The CDR3 contains 14 residues. Germline CDR1 is SGHVS and CDR2 is FNYEAQ.

This clonotype showed up many times. This chain joins TRBV6-5 and TRBJ2-1; 9 bases line up with TRBD1. Germline loops: CDR1 MNHEY, CDR2 SVGAGI. V lost 6 bases to trimming and J lost 8 bases; unmatched junction nucleotides: 5. The length of the CDR3 is 13 residues. CDR3 protein: CASRGDRVHEQFF. The CDR3 DNA reads TGTGCCAGCAGGGGGGACAGGGTCCATGAGCAGTTCTTC.

About this clonotype itself: This may be a read error, as it is one base from a much larger clone. The chain is built from TRBV12-3 or TRBV12-4 and TRBJ2-3; D tentatively fits TRBD1 or TRBD2 (6 bases each). CDR3 size: 17 residues. The ends were cut back, 3 bases at V and 0 bases at J, with 16 bases in the middle. In DNA form, the CDR3 reads TGTGCCAGCAGTTTTTCCATTAGGGGGGTTAGCACAGATACGCAGTATTTT. Protein: CASSFSIRGVSTDTQYF.

The table lists this clonotype with many counts. The V and J genes are TRBV29-1 and TRBJ1-1, with D unresolved. This CDR3 has 13 amino acids. From germline, CDR1 is SQVTM and CDR2 ANQGSEA. Trimming left V 7 bases short and J 1 base short, with 13 bases between. The CDR3 DNA follows: TGCAGCGAAAAGACCCCGCGGAACACTGAAGCTTTCTTT. Its protein is CSEKTPRNTEAFF.

This clonotype was recorded at least ten times. The V call is TRBV4-1, the J call TRBJ2-7; D might be TRBD1 (6 bases). Trimming cost V 3 bases and J 2 bases, with 11 bases left between them. The CDR3 sequence is 14 residues long. Germline CDR1 reads MGHRA; CDR2 reads YSYEKL. CDR3 sequence: CASSQVGQAYEQYF. The DNA for the CDR3 is TGCGCCAGCAGCCAGGTGGGACAAGCCTACGAGCAGTACTTC.

This clonotype was observed many times. In DNA form, the CDR3 reads TGTGCCAGCAGTCGGGGTTGGAGCAATCAGCCCCAGCATTTT. It encodes CASSRGWSNQPQHF. V usage is TRBV27 and J usage is TRBJ1-5, with D hard to call. Trimming stripped 5 bases from V and 1 base from J, with 9 bases between. This CDR3 is built from 14 residues. In germline, CDR1 is MNHEY, CDR2 SMNVEV (reference sequence).

This clonotype was counted many times. This sequence joins TRBV2 and TRBJ2-2, with 12 bases identical to TRBD2. This CDR3 comprises 15 residues. CDR1 and CDR2 from the germline V gene are SNHLY and FYNNEI. V was clipped by 4 bases and J by 6 bases; unmatched bases: 3. The CDR3 DNA reads TGTGCCAGCAGTGGGACTAGCGGGGTACCCGGGGAGCTGTTTTTT. As protein: CASSGTSGVPGELFF.

This clonotype was counted ten times or more. This rearrangement joins TRBV28 to TRBJ2-7; D gene ambiguous. Between the trimmed V and J ends, which lost 8 bases and 2 bases, there was a span of 13 bases. This CDR3 is built from 13 residues. Germline values: CDR1 MDHEN, CDR2 SYDVKM. For the CDR3, the DNA is TGTGCCAGCCGCCCCACTTTAACCTACGAGCAGTACTTC. This gives the protein CASRPTLTYEQYF.

This clonotype came up a few times. This chain connects TRBV12-3 or TRBV12-4 to TRBJ1-5; D remains ambiguous. Trimming removed 0 bases from V and 0 bases from J, with 6 bases in between. The CDR3 is 15 residues long. For the CDR3, the DNA is TGTGCCAGCAGTTTAGCAGGTGATAGCAATCAGCCCCAGCATTTT. Its protein product is CASSLAGDSNQPQHF.

This clonotype was counted many times. CDR3 bases: TGTGCCACCAGCAGAGCCCGGGAGACAACTAATGAAAAACTGTTTTTT. Protein sequence: CATSRARETTNEKLFF. This chain uses TRBV15 with TRBJ1-4; D gene unclear. Looked up from germline, CDR1 is LNHNV and CDR2 is YYDKDF (reference sequence). This CDR3 has 16 residues. The germline V and J ends were trimmed by 1 base and 0 bases, with 9 bases remaining between them.

This clonotype was counted at least ten times. The rearrangement uses TRBV20-1 and TRBJ2-7; the match to TRBD1 covers 9 bases. This CDR3 contains 15 residues. The trim removed 2 bases at V and 3 bases at J, leaving 8 bases unmatched. Germline V lookup: CDR1 DFQATT, CDR2 SNEGSKA (reference sequence). This chain's CDR3 is CSARLPGQGFYEQYF. The CDR3 region has the DNA TGCAGTGCTAGATTACCGGGACAGGGTTTCTACGAGCAGTACTTC.

This clonotype was counted a few times. The chain combines TRBV20-1 with TRBJ1-2, with no clear D. The CDR3 is 13 residues long. The V gene's germline CDR1 is DFQATT and CDR2 SNEGSKA (reference sequence). CDR3 protein: CSARPVANYGYTF. DNA of the CDR3: TGCAGCGCGAGGCCCGTAGCTAACTATGGCTACACCTTC.

This clonotype was detected many times. V and J are TRBV5-5 and TRBJ2-1; D not resolved. Trimming removed 0 bases at V and 8 bases at J, with 0 bases between. This CDR3 has 10 residues. CDR1 and CDR2 (germline): SGHKS, YYEKEE (reference sequence). Here the CDR3 reads CASSLDEQFF. The CDR3 DNA reads TGTGCCAGCAGCTTGGATGAGCAGTTCTTC.

This clonotype showed up many times. The chain couples TRBV7-2 to TRBJ2-1, with a possible D match to TRBD2 (5 bases). The CDR3 runs to 12 residues. The V gene's germline CDR1 is SGHTA and CDR2 FQGNSA. V lost 5 bases, J lost 12 bases, and 14 bases lay in between. The DNA of the CDR3 is TGTGCCAGCAGCCGATACGCGGGTGCGCAGTTCTTC. Protein: CASSRYAGAQFF.

This clonotype was detected ten times or more. The chain links TRBV7-8 to TRBJ2-2, with D possibly TRBD1 on 5 matching bases. CDR1 and CDR2 from the germline V gene are SGHVS and FQNEAQ. The length of the CDR3 is 14 residues. Trimming took off 5 bases at V and 4 bases at J, with 11 bases between the two ends. CDR3 nucleotide sequence: TGTGCCAGCAGCCCAACAGGCCTCACCGGGGAGCTGTTTTTT. Translating it yields CASSPTGLTGELFF.

This clonotype was seen a few times. The chain combines TRBV20-1 with TRBJ2-1; D might be TRBD2 (7 bases). This CDR3 spans 13 amino acids. The V gene lost 8 bases and the J gene lost 4 bases, with 15 bases spanning the gap. The V gene's germline CDR1 is DFQATT and CDR2 SNEGSKA (reference sequence). The DNA for the CDR3 is TGCAGTCGCTCGGGGGGCGGGTACAATGAGCAGTTCTTC. Translation gives CSRSGGGYNEQFF.

In this sample, this clonotype turned up many times. The chain has TRBV7-2 and TRBJ2-3, with 9 bases identical to TRBD2. CDR1 is SGHTA and CDR2 is FQGNSA in the germline V gene. The CDR3 loop spans 15 amino acids. The V and J ends lost 5 bases and 4 bases, in that order; junction bases with no gene match: 7. The CDR3 sequence is CASSPRGGRPDTQYF. DNA of the CDR3: TGTGCCAGCAGCCCGCGGGGGGGCCGCCCAGATACGCAGTATTTT.

This clonotype was picked up many times. The chain combines TRBV19 with TRBJ2-1; D gene uncertain. CDR1 and CDR2 (germline): LNHDA, SQIVND (reference sequence). The V and J ends lost 1 base and 5 bases respectively, with 3 bases between them. This CDR3 contains 12 residues. Written as DNA, the CDR3 is TGTGCCAGTAGTATAGCCAACAATGAGCAGTTCTTC. As protein: CASSIANNEQFF.